The source of this T cell receptor (beta chain) is a study of blood T cells in healthy people across ages. Findings and caveats of the study: No one knew whether donors had CMV, which possibly confounded expanded clonotype changes.

On this clonotype: Its target is unknown. A much larger clone differs by one base, so this may be a read error.

Peripheral blood samples of roughly 10 milliliters were drawn from each donor. Per sample, a minimum of 6.5 million PBMCs were isolated. A second about 7 to 12 cycle PCR used barcoded and J-beta primers. Each CDR3 protein is one row after TCRdb ran MiXCR on the 5' RACE reads. The repertoire holds approximately 360,000 distinct CDR3 sequences, with roughly half as singletons. This clonotype originated in a man aged 60 to 69 in good health. Source material: blood.

The CDR3 sequence: CASSFDSGRSQETQFF. The DNA of the CDR3 is TGTGCTAGCAGCTTTGACAGCGGGAGATCCCAAGAGACCCAGTTCTTC. The V call is TRBV7-7, the J call TRBJ2-5; TRBD2 matches 8 bases. The DNA end lines up better with TRBJ2-1; the J call may be wrong. Germline V gene sequence: CDR1 SSHAT, CDR2 FNYEAQ (reference sequence). This CDR3 contains 16 residues.